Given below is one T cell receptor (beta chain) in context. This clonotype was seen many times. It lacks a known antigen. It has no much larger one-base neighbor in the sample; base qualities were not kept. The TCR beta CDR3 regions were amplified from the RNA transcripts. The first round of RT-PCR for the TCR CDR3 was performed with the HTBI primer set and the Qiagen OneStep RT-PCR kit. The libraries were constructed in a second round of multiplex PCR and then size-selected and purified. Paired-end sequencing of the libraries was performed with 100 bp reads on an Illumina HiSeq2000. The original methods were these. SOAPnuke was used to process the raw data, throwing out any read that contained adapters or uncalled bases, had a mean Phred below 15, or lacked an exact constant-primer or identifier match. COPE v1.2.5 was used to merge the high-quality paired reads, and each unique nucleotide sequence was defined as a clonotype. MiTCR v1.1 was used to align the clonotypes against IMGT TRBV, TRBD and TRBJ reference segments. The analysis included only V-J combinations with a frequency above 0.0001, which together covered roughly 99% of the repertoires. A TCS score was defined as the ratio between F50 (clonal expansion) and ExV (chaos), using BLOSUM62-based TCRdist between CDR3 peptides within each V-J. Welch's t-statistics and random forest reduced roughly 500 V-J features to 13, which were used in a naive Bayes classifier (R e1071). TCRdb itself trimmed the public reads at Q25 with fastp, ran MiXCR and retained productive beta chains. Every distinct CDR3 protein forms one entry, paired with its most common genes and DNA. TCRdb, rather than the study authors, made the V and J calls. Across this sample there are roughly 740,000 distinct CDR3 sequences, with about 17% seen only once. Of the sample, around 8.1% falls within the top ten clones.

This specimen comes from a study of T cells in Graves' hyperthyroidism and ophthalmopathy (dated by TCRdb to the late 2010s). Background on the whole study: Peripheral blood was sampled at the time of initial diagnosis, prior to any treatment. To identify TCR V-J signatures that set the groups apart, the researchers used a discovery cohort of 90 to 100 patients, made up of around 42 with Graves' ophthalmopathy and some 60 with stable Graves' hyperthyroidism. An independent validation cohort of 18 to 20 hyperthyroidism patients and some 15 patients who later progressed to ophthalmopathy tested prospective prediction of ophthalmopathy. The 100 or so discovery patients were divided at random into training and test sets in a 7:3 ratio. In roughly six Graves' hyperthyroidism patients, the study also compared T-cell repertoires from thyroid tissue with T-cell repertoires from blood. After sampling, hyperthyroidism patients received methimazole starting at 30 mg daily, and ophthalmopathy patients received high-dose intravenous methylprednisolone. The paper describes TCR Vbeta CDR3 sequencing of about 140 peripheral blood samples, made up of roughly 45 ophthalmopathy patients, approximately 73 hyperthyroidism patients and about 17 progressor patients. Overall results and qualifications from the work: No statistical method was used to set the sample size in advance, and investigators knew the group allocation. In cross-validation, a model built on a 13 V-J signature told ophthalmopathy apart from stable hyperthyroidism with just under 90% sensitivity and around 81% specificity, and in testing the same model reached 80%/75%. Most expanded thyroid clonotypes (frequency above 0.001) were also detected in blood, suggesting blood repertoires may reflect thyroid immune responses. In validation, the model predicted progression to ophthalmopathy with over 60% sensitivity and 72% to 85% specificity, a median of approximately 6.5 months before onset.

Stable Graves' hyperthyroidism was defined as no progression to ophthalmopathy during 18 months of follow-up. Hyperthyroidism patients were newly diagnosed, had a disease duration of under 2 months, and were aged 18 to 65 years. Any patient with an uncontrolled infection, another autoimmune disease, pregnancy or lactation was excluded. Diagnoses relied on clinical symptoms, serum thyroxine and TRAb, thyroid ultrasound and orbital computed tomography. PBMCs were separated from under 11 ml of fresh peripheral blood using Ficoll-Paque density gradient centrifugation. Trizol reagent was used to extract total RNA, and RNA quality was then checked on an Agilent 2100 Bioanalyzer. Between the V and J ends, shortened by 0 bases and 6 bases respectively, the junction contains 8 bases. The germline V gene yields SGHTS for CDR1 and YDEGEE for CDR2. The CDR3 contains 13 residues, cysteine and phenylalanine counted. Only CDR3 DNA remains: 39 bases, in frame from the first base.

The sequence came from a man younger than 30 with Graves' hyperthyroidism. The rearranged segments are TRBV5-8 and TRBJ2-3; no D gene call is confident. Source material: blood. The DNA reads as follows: TGTGCCAGCAGCTTGGCGGGCAGGGATACGCAGTATTTT. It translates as CASSLAGRDTQYF.